What follows are 19 T cell receptor beta chains derived from one specimen sequenced in a study of CD8 T cells in ankylosing spondylitis. Findings of the study overall: What seemed typical of ankylosing spondylitis blood was a TCR beta motif built from roughly 8 highly homologous variants.

Via MiXCR, TCRdb re-called the 5' RACE reads, giving one row per CDR3 protein. The table lists approximately 400,000 distinct CDR3 sequences, roughly 15% of them singletons. These receptors are not linked to any known antigen. Sequenced input: blood, either unsorted or a sorted T cell fraction (not recorded which). The source is a male donor with ankylosing spondylitis.

This clonotype was seen once. The chain is built from TRBV5-6 and TRBJ2-1; no definite D call. Trimming removed 0 bases at V and 4 bases at J, with 11 bases between. The CDR3 contains 15 residues. Germline V gene sequence: CDR1 SGHDT, CDR2 YYEEEE. Here the CDR3 reads CASSLDKEPYNEQFF. The CDR3 DNA follows: TGTGCCAGCAGCTTGGATAAAGAACCATACAATGAGCAGTTCTTC.

This chain joins TRBV3-1 and TRBJ2-3; no reliable D call. Germline CDR1 reads LGHDT; CDR2 reads YNNKEL (reference sequence). The V end lost 4 bases, the J end lost 8 bases, and 13 bases lay between the germline ends. The CDR3 consists of 13 residues. The CDR3 loop is CASSLPSSITQYF. CDR3 sequence (DNA): TGTGCCAGCAGCCTCCCCTCTAGTATTACGCAGTATTTT.

This clonotype was observed a few times. The genes are TRBV12-3 or TRBV12-4 and TRBJ1-6; 11 positions match TRBD1. The CDR3 is made up of 16 amino acids. The ends lost 5 bases at V and 9 bases at J; junction bases unmatched: 9. CDR3 region: CASSPRTGGIASPLHF. DNA of the CDR3: TGTGCCAGCAGTCCCCGGACAGGGGGCATTGCTTCACCCCTCCACTTT.

The chain recombines TRBV18 with TRBJ2-1; no clear D gene. There are 14 residues in the CDR3. With 1 base removed from V and 6 bases from J, the gap between germline ends came to 10 bases. CDR1 and CDR2 (germline): KGHSH, LQKENI. The CDR3 DNA reads as TGTGCCAGCTCACCACAAAATTACGGCAATGAGCAGTTCTTC. Translating gives CASSPQNYGNEQFF.

This chain connects TRBV3-1 to TRBJ1-1; 7 nucleotides match TRBD1. The V and J ends lost 1 base and 10 bases, in that order; junction bases with no gene match: 9. The CDR3 length is 14 residues. Per germline, CDR1 LGHDT and CDR2 YNNKEL (reference sequence). The CDR3 protein is CASSQVGQGGRAFF. DNA for the CDR3: TGTGCCAGCAGCCAAGTCGGGCAGGGGGGCCGAGCTTTCTTT.

The gene calls are TRBV20-1 and TRBJ2-7; 10 positions agree with TRBD1. CDR3 length: 15 residues. Germline V gene lookup returns CDR1 DFQATT and CDR2 SNEGSKA (reference sequence). Trimming took 4 bases from V and 0 from J; bases not matched to a gene: 6. For the CDR3, the DNA is TGCAGTGCTAAAGGGACAGGGGCCTTCTCCTACGAGCAGTACTTC. Translated, it gives CSAKGTGAFSYEQYF.

The rearrangement links TRBV14 to TRBJ1-3; tentatively, D is TRBD1 (5 bases). The CDR3 is made up of 16 amino acids. The germline V gene has CDR1 SGHDN and CDR2 FVKESK. The V and J ends lost 2 bases and 0 bases respectively, with 11 bases between them. The CDR3 protein is CASSQRGRPSGNTIYF. Here the CDR3 DNA reads TGTGCCAGCAGCCAAAGGGGCAGGCCCTCTGGAAACACCATATATTTT.

This clonotype was seen ten or more times. V gene TRBV10-3 combines with J gene TRBJ2-1; TRBD2 might be the D (7 bases). This CDR3 contains 15 residues. Germline-derived CDR1 and CDR2 are ENHRY and SYGVKD. Trimming took 6 bases from V and 8 from J, leaving 20 bases between them. The DNA of the CDR3 is TGTGCCATCAGCGCCGGGGCACCGGGGGGCCATGAGCAGTTCTTC. This encodes CAISAGAPGGHEQFF.

This clonotype was observed a handful of times. The rearrangement joins TRBV5-1 to TRBJ2-1, with 13 nucleotides matching TRBD2. The ends lost 4 bases at V and 0 bases at J; junction bases unmatched: 10. Per germline, CDR1 SGHRS and CDR2 YFSETQ. CDR3 length equals 19 residues. The DNA for the CDR3 is TGCGCCAGCAGCCGGACCGGGACTAGCGGGACCAGCTCCTACAATGAGCAGTTCTTC. Translation gives CASSRTGTSGTSSYNEQFF.

Ten or more counts support this clonotype. The CDR3 protein is CASSSGVAYNEQFF. In nucleotides, the CDR3 is TGTGCCAGCAGCTCGGGGGTAGCCTACAATGAGCAGTTCTTC. The rearrangement uses TRBV7-8 and TRBJ2-1, with D maybe TRBD2 (6 bases). The V end was cut by 4 bases, the J end by 2 bases, with 9 bases between. Germline V lookup: CDR1 SGHVS, CDR2 FQNEAQ. This CDR3 is built from 14 residues.

The CDR3 here is CSARGIRAKNIQYF. CDR3 DNA: TGCAGTGCTAGGGGGATAAGAGCCAAAAACATTCAGTACTTC. The V call is TRBV20-1, the J call TRBJ2-4; D remains ambiguous. Germline CDR1 reads DFQATT; CDR2 reads SNEGSKA (reference sequence). The CDR3 covers 14 residues. Trimming pared 3 bases from V and 0 bases from J, leaving 9 bases between.

The V gene is TRBV5-1, the J gene TRBJ2-1, with 12 bases lining up with TRBD2. The germline V gene encodes CDR1 SGHRS and CDR2 YFSETQ. The length of the CDR3 is 16 residues. After removal of 2 bases from V and 9 bases from J, the junction contained 9 bases not matched to a gene. CDR3 sequence (DNA): TGCGCCAGCAGCTTCGAGCTAGCGGGAGGGCCGGGTGAGCAGTTCTTC. Translation: CASSFELAGGPGEQFF. The whole variable domain, remainder taken from reference TRBV5-1 and TRBJ2-1, is KAGVTQTPRYLIKTRGQQVTLSCSPISGHRSVSWYQQTPGQGLQFLFEYFSETQRNKGNFPGRFSGRQFSNSRSEMNVSTLELGDSALYLCASSFELAGGPGEQFFGPGTRLTVL.

This clonotype has a count of ten or more. The chain is built from TRBV18 and TRBJ2-3; D uncertain. This CDR3 is built from 11 residues. The V gene's germline CDR1 is KGHSH and CDR2 LQKENI. Trimming took off 8 bases at V and 4 bases at J, with 7 bases between the two ends. The CDR3 DNA is TGTGCCAGCAGCCGTTCAGATACGCAGTATTTT. Translated: CASSRSDTQYF.

The CDR3 region has the DNA TGTGCCAGCAGTGCCCGGACAGGGGGCTATGGCTACACCTTC. This translates into CASSARTGGYGYTF. The chain is built from TRBV6-1 and TRBJ1-2, with 10 nucleotides matching TRBD1. Looked up from germline, CDR1 is MNHNS and CDR2 is SASEGT. V shed 4 bases, J shed 4 bases, and the junction held 3 bases outside the gene matches. The CDR3 covers 14 residues.

This clonotype showed up just once. The chain employs TRBV6-2 or TRBV6-3 and TRBJ1-5; D is unresolved. This CDR3 comprises 15 residues. V was trimmed by 0 bases and J by 4 bases, leaving 10 bases between them. The germline CDR1 and CDR2 sequences are MNHEY and SVGEGT. Here the CDR3 DNA reads TGTGCCAGCAGTTACTCGGCCGTCGGGAATCAGCCCCAGCATTTT. It codes for CASSYSAVGNQPQHF.

This clonotype was detected only a few times. Here the CDR3 reads CAWSGGFEQFF. The CDR3 DNA reads as TGTGCCTGGAGTGGAGGGTTTGAGCAGTTCTTC. The genes are TRBV30 and TRBJ2-1; tentatively, D is TRBD2 (5 bases). The CDR3 is made up of 11 amino acids. The V and J ends lost 1 base and 9 bases respectively, with 7 bases between them. Germline V gene data show CDR1 as GTSNPN and CDR2 as SVGIG (reference sequence).

As DNA, the CDR3 is TGCAGTGCTAACCCCCTCGGGCGGGGGGCGGTGTATGGCGGTGAGCAGTTCTTC. Translation gives CSANPLGRGAVYGGEQFF. This sequence joins TRBV20-1 and TRBJ2-1; TRBD2 matches at 8 bases. Trimming cost V 4 bases and J 9 bases; bases outside gene matches: 23. Germline loops: CDR1 DFQATT, CDR2 SNEGSKA (reference sequence). The CDR3 extends over 18 amino acids.

In its sample, this clonotype was seen a few times. CDR3 sequence (DNA): TGCGCCAGCAGACGGGACAGTTCTAGCACAGATACGCAGTATTTT. Translation: CASRRDSSSTDTQYF. This chain joins TRBV5-1 and TRBJ2-3; TRBD1 aligns across 7 bases. This CDR3 contains 15 residues. The germline CDR1 and CDR2 sequences are SGHRS and YFSETQ. V shed 5 bases and J 0 bases; nucleotides not matched to a gene: 6.

For the CDR3, the DNA is TGCAGCGTTACACTAGCCCGCGGCGTCAAGACCCAGTACTTC. Residues: CSVTLARGVKTQYF. The chain uses TRBV29-1 and TRBJ2-5, with D possibly being TRBD2 (6 bases). The V and J ends lost 5 bases and 6 bases respectively, with 19 bases between them. Germline loops: CDR1 SQVTM, CDR2 ANQGSEA. The CDR3 totals 14 residues.